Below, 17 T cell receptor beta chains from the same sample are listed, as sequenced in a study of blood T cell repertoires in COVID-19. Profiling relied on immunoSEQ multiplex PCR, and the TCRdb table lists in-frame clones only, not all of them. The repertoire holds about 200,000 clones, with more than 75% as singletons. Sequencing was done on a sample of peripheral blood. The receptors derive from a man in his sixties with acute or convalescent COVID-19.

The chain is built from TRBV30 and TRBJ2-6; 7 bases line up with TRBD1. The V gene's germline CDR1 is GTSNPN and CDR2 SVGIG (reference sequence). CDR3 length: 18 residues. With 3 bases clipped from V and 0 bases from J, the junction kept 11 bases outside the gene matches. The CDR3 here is CAWSRPGTVLSGANVLTF. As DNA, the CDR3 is TGTGCCTGGAGCCGCCCCGGGACAGTTCTCTCTGGGGCCAACGTCCTGACTTTC.

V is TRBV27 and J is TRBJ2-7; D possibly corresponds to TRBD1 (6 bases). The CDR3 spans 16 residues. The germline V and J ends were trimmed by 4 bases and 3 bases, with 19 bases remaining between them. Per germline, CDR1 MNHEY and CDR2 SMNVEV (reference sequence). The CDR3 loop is CASSSAYRESLYEQYF. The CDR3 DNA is TGTGCCAGCAGTTCCGCCTACAGGGAATCCCTCTACGAGCAGTACTTC.

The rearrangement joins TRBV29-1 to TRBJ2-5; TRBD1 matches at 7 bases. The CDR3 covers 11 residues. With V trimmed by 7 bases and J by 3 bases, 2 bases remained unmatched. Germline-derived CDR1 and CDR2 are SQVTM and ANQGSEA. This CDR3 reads CSGGGKETQYF. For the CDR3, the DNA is TGCAGCGGAGGGGGCAAAGAGACCCAGTACTTC.

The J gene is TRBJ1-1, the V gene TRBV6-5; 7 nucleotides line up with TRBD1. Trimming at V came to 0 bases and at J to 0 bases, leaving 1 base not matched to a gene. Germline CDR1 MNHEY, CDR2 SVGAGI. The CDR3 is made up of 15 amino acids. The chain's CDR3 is CASSYSGGMNTEAFF. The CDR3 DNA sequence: TGTGCCAGCAGTTACTCAGGGGGCATGAACACTGAAGCTTTCTTT.

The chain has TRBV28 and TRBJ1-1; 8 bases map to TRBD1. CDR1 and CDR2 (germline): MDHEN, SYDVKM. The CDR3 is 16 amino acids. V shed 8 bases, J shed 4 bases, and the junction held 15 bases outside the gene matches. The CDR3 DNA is TGTGCCAGCGCACCTCCCCTCCAGGGGGCGAGCACTGAAGCTTTCTTT. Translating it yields CASAPPLQGASTEAFF. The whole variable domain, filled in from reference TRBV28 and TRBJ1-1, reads DVKVTQSSRYLVKRTGEKVFLECVQDMDHENMFWYRQDPGLGLRLIYFSYDVKMKEKGDIPEGYSVSREKKERFSLILESASTNQTSMYLCASAPPLQGASTEAFFGQGTRLTVV.

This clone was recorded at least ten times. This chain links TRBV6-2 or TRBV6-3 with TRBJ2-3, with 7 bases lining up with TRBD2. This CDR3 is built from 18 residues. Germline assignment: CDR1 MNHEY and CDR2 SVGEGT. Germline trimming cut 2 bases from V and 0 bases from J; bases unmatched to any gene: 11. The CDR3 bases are TGTGCCAGCAGTTACCCAGCGGGGCCAACCCTTAGCACAGATACGCAGTATTTT. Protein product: CASSYPAGPTLSTDTQYF.

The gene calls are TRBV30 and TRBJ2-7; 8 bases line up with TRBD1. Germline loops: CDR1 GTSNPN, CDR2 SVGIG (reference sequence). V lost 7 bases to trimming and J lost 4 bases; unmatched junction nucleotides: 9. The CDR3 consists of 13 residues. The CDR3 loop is CAYIGQGNYEQYF. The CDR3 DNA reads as TGTGCCTACATCGGACAGGGTAATTACGAGCAGTACTTC.

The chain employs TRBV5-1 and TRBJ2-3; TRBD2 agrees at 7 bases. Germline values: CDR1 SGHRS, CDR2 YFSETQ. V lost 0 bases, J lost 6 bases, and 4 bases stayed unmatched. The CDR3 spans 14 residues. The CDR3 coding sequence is TGCGCCAGCAGCTTGGATGGGACTATCGATACGCAGTATTTT. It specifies CASSLDGTIDTQYF.

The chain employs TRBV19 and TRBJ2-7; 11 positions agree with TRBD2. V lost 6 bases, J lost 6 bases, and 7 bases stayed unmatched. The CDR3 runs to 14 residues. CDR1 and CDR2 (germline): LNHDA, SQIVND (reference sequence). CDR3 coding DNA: TGTGCCAGTAGGCCTACTAGCGGGGGAATCGAGCAGTACTTC. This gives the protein CASRPTSGGIEQYF.

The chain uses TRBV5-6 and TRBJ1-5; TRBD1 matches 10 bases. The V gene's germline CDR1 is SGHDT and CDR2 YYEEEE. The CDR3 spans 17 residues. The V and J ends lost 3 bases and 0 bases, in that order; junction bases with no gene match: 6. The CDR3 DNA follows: TGTGCCAGCAGCTGGGGGAGACAGGGGGCTAGCAATCAGCCCCAGCATTTT. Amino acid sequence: CASSWGRQGASNQPQHF.

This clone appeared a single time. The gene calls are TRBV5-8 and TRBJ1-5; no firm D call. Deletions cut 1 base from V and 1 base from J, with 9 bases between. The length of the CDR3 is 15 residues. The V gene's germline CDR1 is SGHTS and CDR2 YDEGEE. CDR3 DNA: TGTGCCAGCAGCTTGACCGGAGGAAGCAATCAGCCCCAGCATTTT. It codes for CASSLTGGSNQPQHF.

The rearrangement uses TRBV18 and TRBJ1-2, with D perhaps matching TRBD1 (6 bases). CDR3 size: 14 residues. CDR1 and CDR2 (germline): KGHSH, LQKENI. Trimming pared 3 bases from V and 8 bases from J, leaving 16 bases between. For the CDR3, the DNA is TGTGCCAGCTCACCCCAGACAGGCCCGGGAGGCTACACCTTC. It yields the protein CASSPQTGPGGYTF.

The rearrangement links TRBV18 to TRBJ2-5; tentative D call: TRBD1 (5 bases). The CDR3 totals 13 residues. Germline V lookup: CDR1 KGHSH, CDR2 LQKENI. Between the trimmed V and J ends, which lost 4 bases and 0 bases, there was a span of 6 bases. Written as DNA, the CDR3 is TGTGCCAGCTCACTGGACAACCAAGAGACCCAGTACTTC. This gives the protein CASSLDNQETQYF.

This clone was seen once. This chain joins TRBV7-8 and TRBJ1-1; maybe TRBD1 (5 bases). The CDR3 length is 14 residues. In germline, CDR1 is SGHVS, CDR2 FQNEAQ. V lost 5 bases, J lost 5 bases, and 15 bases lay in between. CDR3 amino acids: CASSASGGWTEAFF. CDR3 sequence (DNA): TGTGCCAGCAGCGCCTCCGGGGGTTGGACTGAAGCTTTCTTT.

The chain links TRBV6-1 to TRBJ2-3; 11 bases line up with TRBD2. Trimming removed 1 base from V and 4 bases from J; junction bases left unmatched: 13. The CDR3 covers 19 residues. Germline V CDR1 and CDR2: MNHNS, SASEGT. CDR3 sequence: CASSEGISGGAGAADTQYF. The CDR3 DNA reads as TGTGCCAGCAGTGAAGGGATTAGCGGGGGGGCCGGTGCGGCAGATACGCAGTATTTT.

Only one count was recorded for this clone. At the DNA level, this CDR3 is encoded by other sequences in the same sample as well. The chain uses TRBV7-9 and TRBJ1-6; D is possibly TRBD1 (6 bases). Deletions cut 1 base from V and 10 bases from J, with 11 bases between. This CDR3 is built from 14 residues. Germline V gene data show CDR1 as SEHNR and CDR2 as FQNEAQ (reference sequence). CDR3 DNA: TGTGCCAGCAGCTTAGGAGGGGGGGGATCACCCCTCCACTTT. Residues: CASSLGGGGSPLHF.

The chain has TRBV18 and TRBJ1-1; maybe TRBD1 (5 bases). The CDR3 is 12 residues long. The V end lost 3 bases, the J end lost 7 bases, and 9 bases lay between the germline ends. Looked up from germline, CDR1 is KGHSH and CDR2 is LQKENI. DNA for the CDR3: TGTGCCAGCTCACCTCAGACAGTTGAAGCTTTCTTT. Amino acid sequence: CASSPQTVEAFF. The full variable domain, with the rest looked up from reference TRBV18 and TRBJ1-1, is NAGVMQNPRHLVRRRGQEARLRCSPMKGHSHVYWYRQLPEEGLKFMVYLQKENIIDESGMPKERFSAEFPKEGPSILRIQQVVRGDSAAYFCASSPQTVEAFFGQGTRLTVV.